This T cell receptor beta chain was identified in a study of cytomegalovirus exposure and HLA in healthy donors. In the study overall: Caucasian-associated ancestry cluster membership applied to over 80% of approximately 400 genotyped donors. Overall study results and limits: Reports indicated that the classifier achieved high specificity and sensitivity in diagnosing cytomegalovirus status. The dataset shows that most TCR sequences were rare, while some public TCRs occurred in many donors.

Points on this clone: No antigen is known for it.

PCR employed 60 Vbeta and 13 Jbeta primers. TCRdb's copy holds only in-frame clones and misses some; the assay was immunoSEQ multiplex PCR. Among roughly 180,000 clones listed, more than 65% were seen once. The material sequenced was PBMCs. The receptor's source is a girl between 2 and 10 years old in good health and CMV-seropositive.

The CDR3 protein is CASSVSGGGEQFF. CDR3 in DNA: TGCGCCAGCAGCGTTAGTGGGGGGGGCGAGCAGTTCTTC. This chain joins TRBV5-1 and TRBJ2-1; D is perhaps TRBD2 (7 bases). V was trimmed by 4 bases and J by 10 bases, leaving 15 bases between them. This CDR3 has 13 residues. Germline CDR1 and CDR2: SGHRS and YFSETQ.